The subject of this entry is one T cell receptor beta chain. What it binds is not known. Germline V gene sequence: CDR1 SGHTA, CDR2 FQGTGA. The V and J ends lost 9 bases and 6 bases respectively, with 8 bases between them. The CDR3 loop spans 10 amino acids. This record belongs to a study of OX40 agonist ivuxolimab in advanced cancers. General observations from the study: On average, a greater number of expanded clones characterised CD8+ T cells relative to CD4+.

Sequencing used immunoSEQ multiplex PCR; TCRdb keeps in-frame clones, though not all of them. The sample has approximately 84,000 clones; approximately 89% are singletons. This chain links TRBV7-3 with TRBJ1-1; D is unclear. The starting material was CD4+ or CD8+ T cells sorted from blood, obtained in a trial of the OX40 agonist ivuxolimab. This receptor was identified in an adult with an advanced solid tumor such as melanoma, head and neck, liver or kidney cancer. The CDR3 DNA reads as TGTGCCAGGGAGAAGGCTGAAGCTTTCTTT. Residues: CAREKAEAFF.